This T cell receptor beta chain comes out of a study of cytomegalovirus exposure and HLA in healthy donors. Broader study findings: For TCR beta chains, V- and J-gene trimming was later linked to a missense DCLRE1C variant.

Primers included in the PCR were 60 Vbeta and 13 Jbeta primers. TCRdb's copy holds only in-frame clones and misses some; the assay was immunoSEQ multiplex PCR. The sample consists of 100,000 to 120,000 clones, more than 60% of them appearing once. V dropped 5 bases and J dropped 8; count of bases not matched to a gene: 13. Per germline, CDR1 SGHTA and CDR2 FQGNSA. This CDR3 contains 16 residues. A note on this clone: Its cognate antigen is unknown.

V and J are TRBV7-2 and TRBJ2-1, with 9 nucleotides matching TRBD2. Sequencing was performed on PBMCs. The clonotype originates from a young man in good health and CMV-seropositive. The CDR3 nucleotides read TGTGCCAGCAGCGCCACCGGGACTAGCTTTGGGCATGAGCAGTTCTTC. This sequence encodes CASSATGTSFGHEQFF.